One and the same sample provided the 29 T cell receptor beta chains below, sequenced in a study of control samples from healthy donors and cancer patients. Some clones are missing from TCRdb's copy, which holds only in-frame ones; the method was immunoSEQ multiplex PCR. The table lists 84,000 or so clones, roughly nine tenths of them singletons, with 15% to 17% in the top ten. The sequenced sample was blood. These receptors were taken from a man younger than 40 in good health.

The rearrangement uses TRBV5-1 and TRBJ1-1, with TRBD1 matching over 7 bases. V lost 3 bases and J lost 7; bases outside the gene matches: 12. Germline CDR1 reads SGHRS; CDR2 reads YFSETQ. The CDR3 covers 15 residues. For the CDR3, the DNA is TGCGCCAGCAGCTGGACCGCGGGACAGACCATTGAAGCTTTCTTT. Protein product: CASSWTAGQTIEAFF.

This chain links TRBV25-1 with TRBJ1-4, with D perhaps matching TRBD1 (6 bases). Germline CDR1 and CDR2: MGHDK and SYGVNS. V was trimmed by 7 bases and J by 3 bases, leaving 12 bases between them. The CDR3 is 14 amino acids. The CDR3 nucleotides read TGTGCCAGCACCGAGGGGGGATCTAATGAAAAACTGTTTTTT. It translates to CASTEGGSNEKLFF.

This chain connects TRBV29-1 to TRBJ1-5, with D unclear. The CDR3 runs 12 residues. The V gene's germline CDR1 is SQVTM and CDR2 ANQGSEA. Trimming shortened V by 6 bases and J by 3 bases, and 9 bases separated the two germline ends. The chain's CDR3 is CSVRADNQPQHF. In nucleotides, the CDR3 is TGCAGCGTGAGGGCAGACAATCAGCCCCAGCATTTT.

This clone was seen just once. V and J are TRBV5-8 and TRBJ1-5; D may be TRBD1 (6 bases). This CDR3 is 12 amino acids long. Trimming shortened V by 4 bases and J by 6 bases, and 8 bases separated the two germline ends. The V gene's germline CDR1 is SGHTS and CDR2 YDEGEE. The CDR3 loop is CASSVQGQPQHF. CDR3 nucleotides: TGTGCCAGCAGCGTACAGGGTCAGCCCCAGCATTTT.

The chain links TRBV24-1 to TRBJ2-7, with 7 nucleotides matching TRBD1. This CDR3 comprises 12 residues. Germline V gene data show CDR1 as KGHDR and CDR2 as SFDVKD. Germline trimming cut 2 bases from V and 7 bases from J; bases unmatched to any gene: 1. CDR3 coding DNA: TGTGCCACCAGTGATTCAGGGGGTGAGCAGTACTTC. It translates to CATSDSGGEQYF.

This clone was seen a handful of times. The sample holds other DNA sequences that translate to the same CDR3. V usage is TRBV6-6 and J usage is TRBJ1-1; 9 bases are shared with TRBD1. The CDR3 is 15 amino acids. The germline CDR1 and CDR2 sequences are MNHNY and SVGAGI (reference sequence). V shed 5 bases and J 1 base; nucleotides not matched to a gene: 5. CDR3 nucleotides: TGTGCCAGCAGTCAGGGACAGGGCGGGAACACTGAAGCTTTCTTT. The encoded protein is CASSQGQGGNTEAFF.

The chain joins TRBV24-1 to TRBJ2-3; D is perhaps TRBD2 (6 bases). CDR1 and CDR2 from the germline V gene are KGHDR and SFDVKD. V lost 4 bases, J lost 1 base, and 14 bases lay in between. The CDR3 runs to 16 residues. The CDR3 DNA reads TGTGCCACCAGTGACCCCGGGGGTGGGGGCACAGATACGCAGTATTTT. It yields the protein CATSDPGGGGTDTQYF.

A word on this clone: Sequence at one end of the junction differs from germline and may be a read error. The chain recombines TRBV2 with TRBJ1-2, with D unresolved. This CDR3 contains 13 residues. Germline V gives CDR1 SNHLY, CDR2 FYNNEI. The CDR3 DNA follows: TGTGCCAGCAGTGTCCAAGTCAACTACGGCTACACCTTC. Translating it yields CASSVQVNYGYTF.

This sequence joins TRBV7-2 and TRBJ2-7, with 10 bases aligning to TRBD2. The germline V gene has CDR1 SGHTA and CDR2 FQGNSA. CDR3 length: 18 residues. The junction had 20 bases not matched to a gene; V was cut back by 5 bases and J by 7 bases. The CDR3 sequence is CASSRHEYHSGRAGEQYF. CDR3 in DNA: TGTGCCAGCAGCCGCCACGAATACCACAGCGGGAGGGCCGGGGAGCAGTACTTC.

The chain uses TRBV5-1 and TRBJ2-3, with a possible D match to TRBD2 (5 bases). Germline-derived CDR1 and CDR2 are SGHRS and YFSETQ. V gave up 0 bases and J gave up 0 bases, with 11 bases separating them. The CDR3 contains 16 residues. The CDR3 here is CASSLGAATSTDTQYF. In DNA, the CDR3 is TGCGCCAGCAGCTTGGGAGCGGCGACTAGCACAGATACGCAGTATTTT.

The V and J genes are TRBV6-1 and TRBJ1-4; D uncertain. There are 16 residues in the CDR3. V lost 4 bases to trimming and J lost 0 bases, with 12 bases between them. Per the germline V gene, CDR1 is MNHNS and CDR2 is SASEGT. CDR3 sequence: CASSGPGRATNEKLFF. The DNA of the CDR3 is TGTGCCAGCAGTGGCCCGGGTCGAGCAACTAATGAAAAACTGTTTTTT.

This rearrangement joins TRBV6-5 to TRBJ1-2, with D perhaps TRBD1 (5 bases). This CDR3 has 13 amino acids. Germline V lookup: CDR1 MNHEY, CDR2 SVGAGI. V was pared by 4 bases and J by 6 bases, with 12 bases between. The CDR3 coding sequence is TGTGCCAGCAGTTCCGGGACGGGCGATGGCTACACCTTC. Translating gives CASSSGTGDGYTF.

This sequence joins TRBV3-1 (or the pseudogene TRBV3-2) and TRBJ1-1, with D possibly being TRBD1 (5 bases). This CDR3 contains 13 residues. The V and J ends lost 3 bases and 4 bases respectively, with 9 bases between them. Per germline, CDR1 LGHDT and CDR2 YNNKEL (reference sequence). CDR3: CASSHRDGTEAFF. The CDR3 DNA reads as TGTGCCAGCAGCCACAGGGACGGCACTGAAGCTTTCTTT.

The chain employs TRBV5-4 and TRBJ1-6, with TRBD1 matching 7 bases. This CDR3 comprises 16 residues. Trimming removed 3 bases from V and 9 bases from J; junction bases left unmatched: 12. Germline CDR1 SGHNT, CDR2 YYREEE (reference sequence). The CDR3, as DNA: TGTGCCAGCAGCTCCGGTACGGACAGGACGTTTTCACCCCTCCACTTT. It specifies CASSSGTDRTFSPLHF.

In the case of this clone: Its ends do not fully match the called genes, so a read error is possible. The chain employs TRBV7-7 and TRBJ2-3; 10 nucleotides align to TRBD2. CDR1 is SSHAT, CDR2 FNYEAQ, per germline (reference sequence). The length of the CDR3 is 16 residues. CDR3 in DNA: TGTGCTAGCAGCTCACTAGCGGGAAGGTTTACAGATACGCAGTATTTT. Its protein is CASSSLAGRFTDTQYF.

V gene TRBV5-1 combines with J gene TRBJ1-2; 7 bases are shared with TRBD1. Trimming cost V 4 bases and J 3 bases; bases outside gene matches: 9. Per the germline V gene, CDR1 is SGHRS and CDR2 is YFSETQ. The length of the CDR3 is 15 residues. CDR3 in DNA: TGCGCCAGCAGCATTACAGGGGATGGGCACTATGGCTACACCTTC. Translating it yields CASSITGDGHYGYTF. Full variable domain (outside the CDR3, taken from reference TRBV5-1 and TRBJ1-2): KAGVTQTPRYLIKTRGQQVTLSCSPISGHRSVSWYQQTPGQGLQFLFEYFSETQRNKGNFPGRFSGRQFSNSRSEMNVSTLELGDSALYLCASSITGDGHYGYTFGSGTRLTVV.

The J gene is TRBJ1-1, the V gene TRBV3-1 (or the pseudogene TRBV3-2); the D is unclear. The CDR3 spans 13 residues. CDR1 and CDR2 (germline): LGHDT, YNNKEL (reference sequence). V lost 4 bases to trimming and J lost 4 bases, with 10 bases between them. The CDR3 bases are TGTGCCAGCAGCCGAATCGTAGGCACTGAAGCTTTCTTT. Its translation: CASSRIVGTEAFF.

DNA of the CDR3: TGTGCCAGCAGCGTAGTGGACAGCAATGAGCAGTTCTTC. Amino acid sequence: CASSVVDSNEQFF. V is TRBV9 and J is TRBJ2-1, with a weak D call TRBD1 (6 bases). The CDR3 covers 13 residues. CDR1 and CDR2 (germline): SGDLS, YYNGEE. Trimming left V 0 bases short and J 6 bases short, with 7 bases between.

The chain is built from TRBV14 and TRBJ1-6; no clear D gene. The CDR3 totals 13 residues. The ends were cut back, 4 bases at V and 7 bases at J, with 8 bases in the middle. Germline V CDR1 and CDR2: SGHDN, FVKESK. The CDR3 nucleotides read TGTGCCAGCAGCCCGTTTTTCAATTCACCCCTCCACTTT. Protein: CASSPFFNSPLHF.

This chain joins TRBV6-1 and TRBJ1-4, with a possible D match to TRBD1 (6 bases). The germline CDR1 and CDR2 sequences are MNHNS and SASEGT. The ends were cut back, 2 bases at V and 5 bases at J, with 15 bases in the middle. The CDR3 is 16 residues long. The CDR3 nucleotides are TGTGCCAGCAGTGAATCCCGACAGGTACTAAATGAAAAACTGTTTTTT. It yields the protein CASSESRQVLNEKLFF.

V is TRBV3-1 (or the pseudogene TRBV3-2) and J is TRBJ2-3; D assignment may be TRBD1 or TRBD2 (5 bases each). Looked up from germline, CDR1 is LGHDT and CDR2 is YNNKEL (reference sequence). V was clipped by 0 bases and J by 5 bases, with 15 bases between them. The CDR3 consists of 16 residues. CDR3 loop: CASSQDDKGRGDTQYF. Written as DNA, the CDR3 is TGTGCCAGCAGCCAAGATGATAAGGGACGTGGAGATACGCAGTATTTT.

The chain carries TRBV7-2 and TRBJ2-1, with D unclear. The CDR3 has 12 amino acids. Germline V gives CDR1 SGHTA, CDR2 FQGNSA. V was cut by 3 bases and J by 5 bases, with 5 bases left in between. The CDR3 sequence is CASSFSHNEQFF. The DNA of the CDR3 is TGTGCCAGCAGCTTTTCGCACAATGAGCAGTTCTTC.

This chain uses TRBV7-9 with TRBJ2-7, with TRBD1 as a possible D gene (6 bases). Germline V gene sequence: CDR1 SEHNR, CDR2 FQNEAQ (reference sequence). V gave up 5 bases and J gave up 2 bases, with 28 bases separating them. CDR3 size: 19 residues. This chain's CDR3 is CASSPTLFGGERGTYEQYF. In nucleotides, the CDR3 is TGTGCCAGCAGCCCGACGCTTTTTGGGGGCGAAAGGGGGACCTACGAGCAGTACTTC. The variable domain in full, with the rest retrieved from reference TRBV7-9 and TRBJ2-7, is DTGVSQNPRHKITKRGQNVTFRCDPISEHNRLYWYRQTLGQGPEFLTYFQNEAQLEKSRLLSDRFSAERPKGSFSTLEIQRTEQGDSAMYLCASSPTLFGGERGTYEQYFGPGTRLTVT.

This chain uses TRBV4-3 with TRBJ1-2, with a possible D match to TRBD1 (5 bases). Germline CDR1 and CDR2: LGHNA and YSLEER. This CDR3 contains 13 residues. Trimming stripped 2 bases from V and 4 bases from J, with 8 bases between. The CDR3 is CASSQTGFYGYTF. CDR3 in DNA: TGCGCCAGCAGCCAAACAGGCTTCTATGGCTACACCTTC.

This clone was detected only a few times. V gene TRBV7-9 combines with J gene TRBJ1-6, with D possibly TRBD1 on 5 matching bases. V lost 7 bases to trimming and J lost 5 bases, with 12 bases between them. The CDR3 covers 14 residues. In germline, CDR1 is SEHNR, CDR2 FQNEAQ (reference sequence). CDR3 sequence: CASTRGGDNSPLHF. CDR3 coding DNA: TGTGCCAGCACCCGGGGCGGGGATAATTCACCCCTCCACTTT.

This clone came up once. The chain carries TRBV6-5 and TRBJ1-5; D is uncertain. The length of the CDR3 is 14 residues. Germline CDR1 MNHEY, CDR2 SVGAGI. Trimming cost V 6 bases and J 6 bases, with 15 bases left between them. CDR3 bases: TGTGCCAGCAGAACGGACGGGCGACGTCAGCCCCAGCATTTT. Translated: CASRTDGRRQPQHF.

The chain combines TRBV4-1 with TRBJ1-3, with 10 nucleotides matching TRBD1. This CDR3 contains 19 residues. Germline assignment: CDR1 MGHRA and CDR2 YSYEKL. V lost 4 bases to trimming and J lost 0 bases; unmatched junction nucleotides: 12. The CDR3 DNA sequence: TGCGCCAGCAGCCGGGGACAGGGGCCCCGGGGTAGCTCTGGAAACACCATATATTTT. Its translation is CASSRGQGPRGSSGNTIYF.

The chain has TRBV2 and TRBJ1-1; TRBD1 agrees at 10 bases. V gave up 6 bases and J gave up 4 bases; unmatched junction bases: 2. This CDR3 spans 13 amino acids. Germline CDR1 and CDR2: SNHLY and FYNNEI. Here the CDR3 DNA reads TGTGCCAGCAGGAGGGACAGGGGCACTGAAGCTTTCTTT. Translation: CASRRDRGTEAFF. Supplemented by reference TRBV2 and TRBJ1-1, the full variable domain reads EPEVTQTPSHQVTQMGQEVILRCVPISNHLYFYWYRQILGQKVEFLVSFYNNEISEKSEIFDDQFSVERPDGSNFTLKIRSTKLEDSAMYFCASRRDRGTEAFFGQGTRLTVV.

The chain carries TRBV20-1 and TRBJ2-7; 11 nucleotides match TRBD2. The CDR3 contains 14 residues. The V and J ends lost 3 bases and 5 bases, in that order; junction bases with no gene match: 6. Looked up from germline, CDR1 is DFQATT and CDR2 is SNEGSKA (reference sequence). CDR3 nucleotide sequence: TGCAGTGCTAGTAGCGGGAGGGCCGGCCACGAGCAGTACTTC. Its translation: CSASSGRAGHEQYF.